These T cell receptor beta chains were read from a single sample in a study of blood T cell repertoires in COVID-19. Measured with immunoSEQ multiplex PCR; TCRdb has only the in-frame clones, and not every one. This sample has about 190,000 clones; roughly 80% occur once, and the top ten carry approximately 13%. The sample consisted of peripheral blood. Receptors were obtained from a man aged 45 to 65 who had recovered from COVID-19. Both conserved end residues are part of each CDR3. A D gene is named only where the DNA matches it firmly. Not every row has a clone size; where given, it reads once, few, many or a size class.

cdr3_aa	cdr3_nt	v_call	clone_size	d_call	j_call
CASSLKNAGDTQYF	TGTGCCAGCAGCTTGAAGAACGCGGGAGATACGCAGTATTTT	TRBV5-4	NA	NA	TRBJ2-3
CATSDQDQPQHF	TGTGCCACCAGTGACCAGGATCAGCCCCAGCATTTT	TRBV24-1	NA	NA	TRBJ1-5
CASSNQGASTEAFF	TGTGCCAGTAGTAATCAGGGGGCCAGCACTGAAGCTTTCTTT	TRBV19	NA	TRBD1	TRBJ1-1
CASSDRTGNTEAFF	TGTGCCAGTAGTGATCGGACAGGGAACACTGAAGCTTTCTTT	TRBV19	NA	TRBD1	TRBJ1-1
CASSRRTGSGELFF	TGTGCCAGCAGCCGCCGGACAGGCTCCGGGGAGCTGTTTTTT	TRBV14	NA	TRBD1	TRBJ2-2
CASSSTGNDGYTF	TGCGCCAGCAGTAGTACAGGGAATGATGGCTACACCTTC	TRBV5-1	NA	NA	TRBJ1-2
CASSPGLAGAPKWNEQYF	TGTGCCAGCAGCCCCGGACTAGCGGGAGCCCCTAAGTGGAACGAGCAGTACTTC	TRBV7-2	NA	TRBD2	TRBJ2-7
CASSLDTLGGNIQYF	TGCGCCAGCAGCCTAGACACACTGGGGGGAAACATTCAGTACTTC	TRBV5-1	NA	NA	TRBJ2-4
CASSQDAGVDTEAFF	TGCGCCAGCAGCCAAGACGCCGGGGTGGACACTGAAGCTTTCTTT	TRBV4-3	NA	NA	TRBJ1-1
CSARLYPEAFF	TGCAGTGCAAGACTATATCCTGAAGCTTTCTTT	TRBV20-1	NA	NA	TRBJ1-1
CASSPPSGNTDTQYF	TGTGCCAGTAGCCCTCCTAGCGGGAACACAGATACGCAGTATTTT	TRBV19	NA	TRBD2	TRBJ2-3
CASSQVRGIGETQYF	TGCGCCAGCAGCCAAGTCAGGGGGATTGGGGAGACCCAGTACTTC	TRBV4-1	NA	TRBD1	TRBJ2-5
CASTPPREGIEQFF	TGTGCCAGCACCCCCCCGCGGGAGGGGATTGAGCAGTTCTTC	TRBV2	NA	TRBD2	TRBJ2-1
CASSLGRNSYNEQFF	TGTGCCAGCAGCTTAGGGAGAAACTCCTACAATGAGCAGTTCTTC	TRBV7-3	once	NA	TRBJ2-1
CASSEERHRELFF	TGTGCCAGCAGTGAAGAGCGGCATCGGGAGCTGTTTTTT	TRBV6-1	NA	NA	TRBJ2-2
CASSTTGELFF	TGTGCCAGCAGTACTACCGGGGAGCTGTTTTTT	TRBV2	few	NA	TRBJ2-2
CASSSIAGGPTTGELFF	TGTGCCAGCAGCTCCATAGCGGGAGGGCCGACCACCGGGGAGCTGTTTTTT	TRBV5-6	NA	TRBD2	TRBJ2-2
CASSYGLAGGLSTDTQYF	TGTGCCAGCAGCTACGGACTAGCGGGGGGACTCAGCACAGATACGCAGTATTTT	TRBV7-3	NA	TRBD2	TRBJ2-3
CATTSGGPLNTDTQYF	TGTGCCACCACCTCGGGAGGGCCTCTGAACACAGATACGCAGTATTTT	TRBV24-1	NA	TRBD2	TRBJ2-3
CAWSGLPGTGNYGYTF	TGTGCCTGGAGTGGGCTACCTGGGACAGGGAACTATGGCTACACCTTC	TRBV30	NA	TRBD1	TRBJ1-2
CASSFGTSGRYEQYF	TGTGCCAGCAGTTTCGGGACTAGCGGGAGGTACGAGCAGTACTTC	TRBV28	NA	TRBD2	TRBJ2-7
CASRMTTGYNSPLHF	TGTGCCAGCAGAATGACGACAGGTTATAATTCACCCCTCCACTTT	TRBV6-5	NA	NA	TRBJ1-6
CASSVGTASAYNEQFF	TGTGCCAGCAGCGTCGGGACAGCTTCGGCCTACAATGAGCAGTTCTTC	TRBV5-6	NA	TRBD1	TRBJ2-1
CAWSTRDRQYF	TGTGCCTGGTCCACCCGGGACAGGCAGTACTTC	TRBV30	NA	TRBD1	TRBJ2-7
CASSEVIGRKNTEAFF	TGTGCCAGCAGTGAAGTTATAGGCAGGAAGAACACTGAAGCTTTCTTT	TRBV6-1	NA	NA	TRBJ1-1
CASRLQGQNGYTF	TGTGCCAGCAGGTTGCAGGGCCAAAATGGCTACACCTTC	TRBV14	NA	NA	TRBJ1-2
CSVEGQGAYNEQFF	TGCAGCGTTGAAGGCCAGGGGGCCTACAATGAGCAGTTCTTC	TRBV29-1	NA	TRBD1	TRBJ2-1
CASSQQTEGNQPQHF	TGTGCCAGCAGCCAACAGACCGAGGGCAATCAGCCCCAGCATTTT	TRBV16	NA	NA	TRBJ1-5
CASSLTQGSEAFF	TGTGCCAGCAGCTTAACGCAGGGCTCTGAAGCTTTCTTT	TRBV7-3	few	NA	TRBJ1-1
CASSLPGTGNSPLHF	TGTGCCAGCAGCTTACCAGGGACAGGAAATTCACCCCTCCACTTT	TRBV7-9	NA	TRBD1	TRBJ1-6
CATSRDRAASNSPLHF	TGTGCCACCAGCCGGGACAGGGCAGCTTCTAATTCACCCCTCCACTTT	TRBV15	NA	TRBD1	TRBJ1-6
CASSGLGGSTSGANVLTF	TGCGCCAGCAGCGGGCTGGGCGGGTCTACCTCTGGGGCCAACGTCCTGACTTTC	TRBV5-1	NA	NA	TRBJ2-6
CAWTRVARANEQFF	TGTGCCTGGACCCGTGTGGCGAGGGCGAATGAGCAGTTCTTC	TRBV30	NA	NA	TRBJ2-1
CAWSVGRAGSAREQYF	TGTGCCTGGAGTGTAGGAAGGGCAGGGTCCGCCCGCGAGCAGTACTTC	TRBV30	few	NA	TRBJ2-7
CASSPLDRWSYEQYF	TGTGCCAGCAGTCCCTTGGACAGGTGGAGCTACGAGCAGTACTTC	TRBV5-8	NA	TRBD1	TRBJ2-7
CAWSVAATGELFF	TGTGCCTGGAGTGTTGCCGCGACCGGGGAGCTGTTTTTT	TRBV30	NA	NA	TRBJ2-2
CASLYAEGARAFF	TGTGCCAGCCTGTACGCCGAGGGGGCGCGCGCTTTCTTT	TRBV6-6	NA	TRBD1	TRBJ1-1
CAINPGGKGGELFF	TGTGCCATCAATCCGGGAGGGAAGGGCGGGGAGCTGTTTTTT	TRBV10-3	NA	TRBD2	TRBJ2-2
CASSRDRGSYEQYF	TGTGCCAGCTCACGCGACAGGGGATCCTACGAGCAGTACTTC	TRBV18	NA	TRBD1	TRBJ2-7
CASSQDSAAYEQYF	TGCGCCAGCAGCCAAGATAGCGCAGCCTACGAGCAGTACTTC	TRBV4-1	many	NA	TRBJ2-7
CASRETGANVLTF	TGTGCCAGCAGGGAGACTGGGGCCAACGTCCTGACTTTC	TRBV27	NA	NA	TRBJ2-6
CASSFVNEQFF	TGTGCCAGCAGTTTCGTCAATGAGCAGTTCTTC	TRBV12-3/TRBV12-4	NA	NA	TRBJ2-1
CATSRGGARGNNEQYF	TGTGCCACCAGCAGGGGGGGGGCCAGGGGTAATAACGAGCAGTACTTC	TRBV15	NA	NA	TRBJ2-7
CAIGRASQGSETQYF	TGTGCCATCGGCCGAGCCTCACAGGGTAGCGAGACCCAGTACTTC	TRBV10-3	NA	NA	TRBJ2-5
CASSPYQGAWQPQHF	TGTGCCAGCAGCCCGTACCAGGGGGCCTGGCAGCCCCAGCATTTT	TRBV6-2/TRBV6-3	NA	TRBD1	TRBJ1-5
CASSIQNYGYTF	TGTGCCAGTAGTATTCAGAACTATGGCTACACCTTC	TRBV19	few	NA	TRBJ1-2
CASTPSGITDTQYF	TGTGCCAGCACCCCTAGCGGGATTACAGATACGCAGTATTTT	TRBV5-4	NA	TRBD2	TRBJ2-3
CASSPRTVSTDTQYF	TGTGCCAGCAGCCCACGGACTGTTAGCACAGATACGCAGTATTTT	TRBV9	NA	NA	TRBJ2-3
CASSRQLNQPQHF	TGCGCCAGCAGCCGACAGCTCAATCAGCCCCAGCATTTT	TRBV4-3	NA	NA	TRBJ1-5
CASSLDRGLAFF	TGTGCCAGCAGCTTGGACAGGGGGCTGGCTTTCTTT	TRBV5-6	NA	TRBD1	TRBJ1-1
CACQREWGTQYF	TGTGCCTGTCAACGGGAGTGGGGTACGCAGTATTTT	TRBV30	NA	NA	TRBJ2-3
CASSSRTSGRNKPQYF	TGTGCCAGCAGTTCCAGGACTAGCGGGAGGAACAAGCCGCAGTATTTT	TRBV28	once	TRBD2	TRBJ2-3
CASSSGYEQYF	TGTGCCAGTAGTAGCGGCTACGAGCAGTACTTC	TRBV19	NA	NA	TRBJ2-7
CASSPSYEQYF	TGTGCCAGCAGCCCGTCCTACGAGCAGTACTTC	TRBV7-2	NA	NA	TRBJ2-7
CASSTLAGVKIGAEQYF	TGTGCCAGTAGTACGTTGGCAGGGGTGAAGATCGGAGCCGAGCAGTACTTC	TRBV19	NA	NA	TRBJ2-7
CASSLGTPTDTQYF	TGCGCCAGCAGCTTGGGGACACCCACAGATACGCAGTATTTT	TRBV5-1	NA	NA	TRBJ2-3
CASSETSGGTYEQYF	TGTGCCAGCAGTGAGACTAGCGGGGGAACCTACGAGCAGTACTTC	TRBV6-2/TRBV6-3	once	TRBD2	TRBJ2-7
CASSVEEVGGRASSYNEQFF	TGTGCCAGCAGCGTAGAAGAAGTCGGCGGGAGGGCCAGCTCCTACAATGAGCAGTTCTTC	TRBV9	few	TRBD2	TRBJ2-1
CASRGTGGTYEQYF	TGTGCCAGTAGGGGGACAGGGGGAACCTACGAGCAGTACTTC	TRBV19	NA	TRBD1	TRBJ2-7
CASSHSGTGAYEQYF	TGTGCCAGCAGTCACTCCGGGACAGGGGCCTACGAGCAGTACTTC	TRBV7-2	NA	TRBD1	TRBJ2-7